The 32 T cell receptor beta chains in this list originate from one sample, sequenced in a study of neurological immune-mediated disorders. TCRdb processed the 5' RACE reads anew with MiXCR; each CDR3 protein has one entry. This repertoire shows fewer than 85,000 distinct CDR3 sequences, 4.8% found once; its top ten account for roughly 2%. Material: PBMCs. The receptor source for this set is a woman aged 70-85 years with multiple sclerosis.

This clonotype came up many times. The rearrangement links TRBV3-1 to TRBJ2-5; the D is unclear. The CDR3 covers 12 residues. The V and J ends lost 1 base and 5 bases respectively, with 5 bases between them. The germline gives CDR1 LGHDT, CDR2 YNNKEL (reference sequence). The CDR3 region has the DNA TGTGCCAGCAGCCAAGCCCGGGAGACCCAGTACTTC. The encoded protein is CASSQARETQYF.

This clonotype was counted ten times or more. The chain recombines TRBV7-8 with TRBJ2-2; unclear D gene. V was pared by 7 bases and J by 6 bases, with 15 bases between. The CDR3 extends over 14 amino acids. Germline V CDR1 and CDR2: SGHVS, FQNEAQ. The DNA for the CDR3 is TGTGCCAGCAACCGAGACGGACGAGCCGGGGAGCTGTTTTTT. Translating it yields CASNRDGRAGELFF.

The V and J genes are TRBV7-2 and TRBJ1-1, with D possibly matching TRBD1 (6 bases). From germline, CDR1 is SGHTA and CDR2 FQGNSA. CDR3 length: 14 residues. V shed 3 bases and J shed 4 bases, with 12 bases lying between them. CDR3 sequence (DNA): TGTGCCAGCAGCTTCAGGGGAGGGGTCACTGAAGCTTTCTTT. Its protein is CASSFRGGVTEAFF. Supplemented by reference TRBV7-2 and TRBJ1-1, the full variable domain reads GAGVSQSPSNKVTEKGKDVELRCDPISGHTALYWYRQSLGQGLEFLIYFQGNSAPDKSGLPSDRFSAERTGGSVSTLTIQRTQQEDSAVYLCASSFRGGVTEAFFGQGTRLTVV.

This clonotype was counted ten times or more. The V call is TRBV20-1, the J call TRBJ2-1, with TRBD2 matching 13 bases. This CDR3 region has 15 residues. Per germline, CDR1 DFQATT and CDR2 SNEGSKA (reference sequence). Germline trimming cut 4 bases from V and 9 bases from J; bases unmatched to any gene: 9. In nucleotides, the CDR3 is TGCAGTGCTATACGGACTAGCGGGAGCGGCGGTGAGCAGTTCTTC. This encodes CSAIRTSGSGGEQFF.

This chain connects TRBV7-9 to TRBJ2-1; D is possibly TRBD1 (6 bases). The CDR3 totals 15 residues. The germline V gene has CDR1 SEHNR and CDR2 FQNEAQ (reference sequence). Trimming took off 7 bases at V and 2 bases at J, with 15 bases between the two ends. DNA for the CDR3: TGTGCCAGCACTGCGAGGGGGAGCACCTACAATGAGCAGTTCTTC. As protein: CASTARGSTYNEQFF.

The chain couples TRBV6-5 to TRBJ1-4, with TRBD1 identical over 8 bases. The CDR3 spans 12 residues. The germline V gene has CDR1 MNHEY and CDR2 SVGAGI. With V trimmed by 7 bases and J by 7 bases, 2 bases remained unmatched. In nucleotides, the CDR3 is TGTGCCAGCAAGGACAGGGTTGAAAAACTGTTTTTT. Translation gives CASKDRVEKLFF.

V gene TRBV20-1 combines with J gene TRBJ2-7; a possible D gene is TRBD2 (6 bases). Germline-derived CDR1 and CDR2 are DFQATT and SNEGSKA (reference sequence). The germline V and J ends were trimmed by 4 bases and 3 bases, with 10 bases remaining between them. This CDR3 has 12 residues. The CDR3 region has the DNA TGCAGTGCTATAGGGGACTTCTACGAGCAGTACTTC. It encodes CSAIGDFYEQYF.

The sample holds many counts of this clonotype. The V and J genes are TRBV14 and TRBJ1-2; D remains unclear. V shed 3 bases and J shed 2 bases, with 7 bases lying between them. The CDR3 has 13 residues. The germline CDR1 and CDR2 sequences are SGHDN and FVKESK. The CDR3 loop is CASSHSRNYGYTF. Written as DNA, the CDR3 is TGTGCCAGCAGCCATAGTCGGAACTATGGCTACACCTTC.

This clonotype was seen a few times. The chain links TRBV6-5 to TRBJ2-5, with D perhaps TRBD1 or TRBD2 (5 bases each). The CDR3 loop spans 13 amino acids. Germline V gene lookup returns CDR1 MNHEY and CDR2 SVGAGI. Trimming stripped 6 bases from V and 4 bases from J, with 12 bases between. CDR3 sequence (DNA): TGTGCCAGCAGCCTGAGGGACGGAGAGACCCAGTACTTC. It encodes CASSLRDGETQYF.

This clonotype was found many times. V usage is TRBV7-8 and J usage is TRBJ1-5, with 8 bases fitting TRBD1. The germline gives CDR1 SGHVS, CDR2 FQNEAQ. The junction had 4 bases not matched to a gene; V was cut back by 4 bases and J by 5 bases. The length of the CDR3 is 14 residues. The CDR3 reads CASSWGTGDQPQHF. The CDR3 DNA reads TGTGCCAGCAGCTGGGGGACAGGCGATCAGCCCCAGCATTTT.

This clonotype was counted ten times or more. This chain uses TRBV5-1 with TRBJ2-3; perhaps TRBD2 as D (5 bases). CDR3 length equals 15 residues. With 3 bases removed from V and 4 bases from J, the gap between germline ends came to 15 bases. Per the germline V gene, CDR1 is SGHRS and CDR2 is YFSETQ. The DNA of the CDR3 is TGCGCCAGCAGCTCCGATGACGCGGGCGCAGATACGCAGTATTTT. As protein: CASSSDDAGADTQYF. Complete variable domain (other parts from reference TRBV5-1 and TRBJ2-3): KAGVTQTPRYLIKTRGQQVTLSCSPISGHRSVSWYQQTPGQGLQFLFEYFSETQRNKGNFPGRFSGRQFSNSRSEMNVSTLELGDSALYLCASSSDDAGADTQYFGPGTRLTVL.

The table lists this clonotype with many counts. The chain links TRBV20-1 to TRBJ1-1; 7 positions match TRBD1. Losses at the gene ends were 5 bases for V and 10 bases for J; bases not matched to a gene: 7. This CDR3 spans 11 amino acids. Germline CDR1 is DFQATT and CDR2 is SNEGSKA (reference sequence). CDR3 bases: TGCAGTGCTCCACAGGGGAGTGCAGCTTTCTTT. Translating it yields CSAPQGSAAFF.

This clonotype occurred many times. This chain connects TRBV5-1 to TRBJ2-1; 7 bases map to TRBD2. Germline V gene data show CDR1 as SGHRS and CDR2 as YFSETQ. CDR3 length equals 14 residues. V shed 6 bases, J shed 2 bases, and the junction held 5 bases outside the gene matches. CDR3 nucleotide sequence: TGCGCCAGCACCCTAGCGGCCGCCTACAATGAGCAGTTCTTC. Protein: CASTLAAAYNEQFF.

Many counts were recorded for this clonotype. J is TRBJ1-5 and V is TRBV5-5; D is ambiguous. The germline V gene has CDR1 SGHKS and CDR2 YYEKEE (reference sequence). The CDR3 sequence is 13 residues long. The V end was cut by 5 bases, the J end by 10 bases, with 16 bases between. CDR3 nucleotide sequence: TGTGCCAGCAGTCCTTACTCAGCCACCCCCCAGCATTTT. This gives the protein CASSPYSATPQHF.

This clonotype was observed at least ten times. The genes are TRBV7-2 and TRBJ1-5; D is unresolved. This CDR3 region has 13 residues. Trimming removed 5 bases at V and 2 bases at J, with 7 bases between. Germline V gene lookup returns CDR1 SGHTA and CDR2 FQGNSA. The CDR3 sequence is CASSPDRNQPQHF. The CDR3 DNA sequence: TGTGCCAGCAGCCCGGATCGCAATCAGCCCCAGCATTTT.

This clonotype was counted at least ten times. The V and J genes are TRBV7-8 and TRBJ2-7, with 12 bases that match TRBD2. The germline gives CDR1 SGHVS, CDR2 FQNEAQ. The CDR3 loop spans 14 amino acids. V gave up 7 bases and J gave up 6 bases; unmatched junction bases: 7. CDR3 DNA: TGTGCCAGCACCTGGACTAGCGGGAAGGGCGAGCAGTACTTC. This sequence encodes CASTWTSGKGEQYF.

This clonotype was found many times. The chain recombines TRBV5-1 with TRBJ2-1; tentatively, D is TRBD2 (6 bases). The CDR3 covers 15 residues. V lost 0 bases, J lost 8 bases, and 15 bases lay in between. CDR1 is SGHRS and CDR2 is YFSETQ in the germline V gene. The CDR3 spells CASSLGLGRRDEQFF. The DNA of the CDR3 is TGCGCCAGCAGCTTGGGACTAGGTCGCCGAGATGAGCAGTTCTTC.

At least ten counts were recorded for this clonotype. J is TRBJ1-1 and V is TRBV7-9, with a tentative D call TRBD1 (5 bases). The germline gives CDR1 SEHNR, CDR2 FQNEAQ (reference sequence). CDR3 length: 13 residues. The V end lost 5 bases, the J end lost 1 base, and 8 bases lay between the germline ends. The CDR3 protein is CASSAQGNTEAFF. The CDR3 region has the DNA TGTGCCAGCAGCGCCCAGGGGAACACTGAAGCTTTCTTT.

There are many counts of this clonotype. CDR3 DNA sequence: TGCGCCAGCAGCGGCGATGGGTCTGCGAATTCACCCCTCCACTTT. It encodes CASSGDGSANSPLHF. J is TRBJ1-6 and V is TRBV5-1; D is uncertain. V lost 4 bases to trimming and J lost 7 bases, with 15 bases between them. Germline V gene lookup returns CDR1 SGHRS and CDR2 YFSETQ. This CDR3 comprises 15 residues.

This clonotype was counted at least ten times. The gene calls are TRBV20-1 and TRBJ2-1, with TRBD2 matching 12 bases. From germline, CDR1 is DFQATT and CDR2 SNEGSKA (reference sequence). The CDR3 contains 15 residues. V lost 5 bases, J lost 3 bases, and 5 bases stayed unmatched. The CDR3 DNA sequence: TGCAGTGCTCGACTAGCGGGAGTTGTCTACAATGAGCAGTTCTTC. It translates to CSARLAGVVYNEQFF.

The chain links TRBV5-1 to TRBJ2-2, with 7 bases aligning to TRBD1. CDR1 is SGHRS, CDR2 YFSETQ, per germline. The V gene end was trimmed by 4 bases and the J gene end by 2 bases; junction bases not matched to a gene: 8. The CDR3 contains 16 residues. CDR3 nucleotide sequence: TGCGCCAGCAGCCCAACCGGGACAGCCAACACCGGGGAGCTGTTTTTT. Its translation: CASSPTGTANTGELFF.

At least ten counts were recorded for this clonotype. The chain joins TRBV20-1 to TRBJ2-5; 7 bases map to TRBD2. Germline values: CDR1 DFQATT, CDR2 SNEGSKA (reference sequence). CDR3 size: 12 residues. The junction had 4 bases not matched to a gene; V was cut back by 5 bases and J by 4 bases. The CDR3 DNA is TGCAGTGCTCTTAAGCGGGGAGAGACCCAGTACTTC. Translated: CSALKRGETQYF.

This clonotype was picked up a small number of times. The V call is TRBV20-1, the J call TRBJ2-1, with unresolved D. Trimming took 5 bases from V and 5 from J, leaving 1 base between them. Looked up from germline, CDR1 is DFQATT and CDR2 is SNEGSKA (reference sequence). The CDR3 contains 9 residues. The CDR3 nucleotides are TGCAGTGCTGACAATGAGCAGTTCTTC. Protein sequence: CSADNEQFF.

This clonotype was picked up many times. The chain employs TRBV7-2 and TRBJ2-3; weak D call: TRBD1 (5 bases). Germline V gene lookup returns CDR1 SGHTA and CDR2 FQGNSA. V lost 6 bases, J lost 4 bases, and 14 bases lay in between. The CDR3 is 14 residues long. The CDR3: CASRVSGFPDTQYF. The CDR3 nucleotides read TGTGCCAGCAGGGTTTCAGGGTTCCCAGATACGCAGTATTTT. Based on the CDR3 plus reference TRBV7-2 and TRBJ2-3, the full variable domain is GAGVSQSPSNKVTEKGKDVELRCDPISGHTALYWYRQSLGQGLEFLIYFQGNSAPDKSGLPSDRFSAERTGGSVSTLTIQRTQQEDSAVYLCASRVSGFPDTQYFGPGTRLTVL.

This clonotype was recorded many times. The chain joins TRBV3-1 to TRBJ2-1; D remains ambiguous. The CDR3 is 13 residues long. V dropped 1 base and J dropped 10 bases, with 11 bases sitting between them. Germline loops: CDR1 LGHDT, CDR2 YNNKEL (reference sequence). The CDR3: CASSQGFPPEQFF. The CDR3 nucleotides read TGTGCCAGCAGCCAAGGGTTTCCGCCCGAGCAGTTCTTC.

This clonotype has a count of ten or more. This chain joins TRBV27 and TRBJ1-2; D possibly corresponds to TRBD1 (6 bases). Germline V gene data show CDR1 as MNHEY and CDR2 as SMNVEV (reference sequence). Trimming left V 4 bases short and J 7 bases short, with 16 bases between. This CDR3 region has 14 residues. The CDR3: CASSYRDTAIGYTF. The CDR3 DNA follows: TGTGCCAGCAGTTATAGGGACACGGCTATTGGCTACACCTTC.

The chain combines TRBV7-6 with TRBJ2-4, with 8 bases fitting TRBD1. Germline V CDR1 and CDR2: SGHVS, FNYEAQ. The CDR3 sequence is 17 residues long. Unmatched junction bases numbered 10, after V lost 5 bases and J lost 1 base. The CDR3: CASSLQGQGAAKNIQYF. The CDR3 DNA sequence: TGTGCCAGCAGCCTTCAGGGCCAGGGGGCGGCCAAAAACATTCAGTACTTC.

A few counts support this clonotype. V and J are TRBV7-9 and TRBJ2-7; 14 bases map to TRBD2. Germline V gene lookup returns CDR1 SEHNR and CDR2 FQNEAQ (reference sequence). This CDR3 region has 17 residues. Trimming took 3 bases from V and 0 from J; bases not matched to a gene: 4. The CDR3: CASSFRLAGGSSYEQYF. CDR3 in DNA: TGTGCCAGCAGCTTCCGACTAGCGGGAGGGAGCTCCTACGAGCAGTACTTC.

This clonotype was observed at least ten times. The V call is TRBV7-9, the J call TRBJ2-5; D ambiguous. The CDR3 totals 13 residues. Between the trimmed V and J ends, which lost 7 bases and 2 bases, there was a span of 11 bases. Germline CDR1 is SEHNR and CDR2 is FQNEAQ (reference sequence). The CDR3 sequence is CASTPGGQETQYF. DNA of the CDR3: TGTGCCAGCACTCCCGGTGGGCAAGAGACCCAGTACTTC.

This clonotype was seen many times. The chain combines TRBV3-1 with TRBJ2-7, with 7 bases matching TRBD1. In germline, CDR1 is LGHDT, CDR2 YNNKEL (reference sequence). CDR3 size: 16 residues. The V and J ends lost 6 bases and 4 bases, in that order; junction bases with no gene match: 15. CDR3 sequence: CASSYNRGLSPYEQYF. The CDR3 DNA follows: TGTGCCAGCAGTTACAACAGGGGCTTATCTCCGTACGAGCAGTACTTC.

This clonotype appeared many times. This chain's CDR3 is CASSQNRDHEQYF. DNA of the CDR3: TGCGCCAGCAGCCAAAACAGGGACCACGAGCAGTACTTC. The chain uses TRBV5-1 and TRBJ2-7; the D gene is possibly TRBD1 (6 bases). The CDR3 has 13 residues. Germline assignment: CDR1 SGHRS and CDR2 YFSETQ. Deletions cut 4 bases from V and 5 bases from J, with 13 bases between.

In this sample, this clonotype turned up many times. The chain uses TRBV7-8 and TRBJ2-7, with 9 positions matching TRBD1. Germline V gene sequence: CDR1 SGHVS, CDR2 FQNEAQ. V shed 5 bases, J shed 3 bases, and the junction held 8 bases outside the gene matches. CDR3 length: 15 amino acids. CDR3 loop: CASSQGTGKIYEQYF. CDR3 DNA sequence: TGTGCCAGCAGCCAAGGGACAGGGAAAATCTACGAGCAGTACTTC.